The clone carrying this T cell receptor beta chain was observed a handful of times. What it binds is not known. Germline V gene sequence: CDR1 WSHSY, CDR2 SAAADI. The V end was cut by 3 bases, the J end by 7 bases, with 6 bases between. CDR3 size: 11 residues. The data were taken from a study of beta chain features in type 1 diabetes. Whole-study results and caveats: There was a moderate but significant shortening of TCRB CDR3s in all four CD4+ subsets of Type 1 diabetes patients.

Sequenced material consisted of expressed TCRB transcripts (all of the isolated RNA was reverse transcribed). Assay used: immunoSEQ multiplex PCR; TCRdb lists only in-frame clones, some missing. Of 300,000 or so clones in the sample, roughly 13% are singletons; the top ten hold 0.013% to 0.015%. Input material: naive CD4+ T cells from blood. This TCR was sampled from a woman between 18 and 29 years old with type 1 diabetes. The J gene is TRBJ1-1, the V gene TRBV10-2; D not resolved. CDR3 DNA sequence: TGCGCCAGCAGTGACCCTATTGAAGCTTTCTTT. Translating gives CASSDPIEAFF.